This entry is about one T cell receptor beta chain. Its antigen remains unknown. These data come from a study of OX40 agonist ivuxolimab in advanced cancers. Study results and limitations: Expanded clones were, on average, more numerous in CD8+ T cells than in CD4+. The study observed clonal expansion of CD4+ and CD8+ blood T cells by week 6 at 0.1 to 3.0 mg/kg.

The CDR3 is 14 residues long. Trimming removed 4 bases at V and 0 bases at J, with 9 bases between. Germline loops: CDR1 SNHLY, CDR2 FYNNEI. Profiling relied on immunoSEQ multiplex PCR, and the TCRdb table lists in-frame clones only, not all of them. The profile shows about 86,000 clones, 70% to 90% of them singletons. Specimen: CD4+ or CD8+ T cells sorted from blood, collected in a trial of the OX40 agonist ivuxolimab. The chain links TRBV2 to TRBJ1-1, with a tentative D call TRBD1 (5 bases). The source is an adult with an advanced solid tumor such as melanoma, head and neck, liver or kidney cancer. For the CDR3, the DNA is TGTGCCAGCAGTGCCAGGGTCATGAACACTGAAGCTTTCTTT. This translates into CASSARVMNTEAFF.